This T cell receptor (beta chain) was obtained from a study of cytomegalovirus exposure and HLA in healthy donors. Assay used: immunoSEQ multiplex PCR; TCRdb lists only in-frame clones, some missing. The sample lists roughly 270,000 clones; roughly 90% were seen once. From germline, CDR1 is MDHEN and CDR2 SYDVKM. CDR3 length: 17 residues. Trimming took off 3 bases at V and 1 base at J, with 18 bases between the two ends. The clonotype comes from a woman aged 18-35 years in good health and CMV-seronegative. Material: PBMCs. This chain joins TRBV28 and TRBJ1-2, with D uncertain. In nucleotides, the CDR3 is TGTGCCAGCAGTTTCCCCTTCGGGAGGGCGGATAACTATGGCTACACCTTC. Protein product: CASSFPFGRADNYGYTF.